Listed below are T cell receptor beta chains from one sample, sequenced in a study of T-cell reconstitution after alpha-beta-depleted transplantation in children. TCRdb processed the PCR reads anew with MiXCR; each CDR3 protein has one entry. The sample lists about 440,000 distinct CDR3 sequences, around two fifths occurring once. Sequencing was performed on PBMCs, taken before TCRalphabeta/CD19-depleted stem cell transplant. These TCRs come from a girl aged 2 to 9 with aplastic anemia, due to receive a stem cell transplant. The CDR3 runs from the conserved cysteine through the conserved F or W. The order of the fields is D gene, J gene, clone size, V gene, CDR3 DNA, CDR3 protein. A D gene is named only where the DNA matches it firmly. Some rows mark clone size as missing; the rest say once, few, many or name a class of expanded clone.

- | TRBJ2-5 | once | TRBV15 | TGTGCCACCAGTCCTATCGGGGGGCACCAAGAGACCCAGTACTTC | CATSPIGGHQETQYF
- | TRBJ1-5 | - | TRBV20-1 | TGCAGTGCTAGACTTGCGACGGGGGTCGGGAATCAGCCCCAGCATTTT | CSARLATGVGNQPQHF
- | TRBJ2-1 | few | TRBV7-9 | TGTGCCAGCAGCTTAGGCCCCGGGACCATCAATGAGCAGTTCTTC | CASSLGPGTINEQFF
TRBD1 | TRBJ1-2 | - | TRBV6-2/TRBV6-3 | TGTGCCAGCAGTTACTCGAGGGACAGGGGCAACTATGGCTACACCTTC | CASSYSRDRGNYGYTF
- | TRBJ2-5 | many | TRBV7-2 | TGTGCCAGCAGCCCGTTGAACGCGTACCAAGAGACCCAGTACTTC | CASSPLNAYQETQYF
- | TRBJ1-2 | - | TRBV20-1 | TGCAGTGCTACCAAGAGGGTTGGGGGGGTCTGGGGCTACACCTTC | CSATKRVGGVWGYTF
- | TRBJ1-5 | - | TRBV2 | TGTGCCAGCAGTGCGGTCCATAGCAATCAGCCCCAGCATTTT | CASSAVHSNQPQHF
- | TRBJ2-1 | many | TRBV11-3 | TGTGCCAGCAGCTCCCGGGCCGGCAATGAGCAGTTCTTC | CASSSRAGNEQFF
TRBD2 | TRBJ2-3 | many | TRBV7-8 | TGTGCCAGCAGCCCGGGGACTAGCGGTAGCACATATACGCAGTATTTT | CASSPGTSGSTYTQYF
TRBD2 | TRBJ2-3 | few | TRBV7-6 | TGTGCCAGCAGCGCAGGACTAGCGGGCACAGATACGCAGTATTTT | CASSAGLAGTDTQYF
TRBD2 | TRBJ2-7 | - | TRBV6-2/TRBV6-3 | TGTGCCAGCAGTTACTTTACTAGCGGGGCCTACGAGCAGTACTTC | CASSYFTSGAYEQYF
- | TRBJ2-5 | many | TRBV5-1 | TGCGCCAGCAGCTCGTTTGTCAGAGAAGAGACCCAGTACTTC | CASSSFVREETQYF
- | TRBJ1-2 | few | TRBV20-1 | TGCAGTGCTAGGGACGGTGGCTACACCTTC | CSARDGGYTF
- | TRBJ1-1 | many | TRBV25-1 | TGTGCCAGCAGTGAATCCGGCAGATTAGAGGCTGAAGCTTTCTTT | CASSESGRLEAEAFF
- | TRBJ2-1 | - | TRBV29-1 | TGCAGCGTTGAAGCAACGTGTTACAATGAGCAGTTCTTC | CSVEATCYNEQFF
- | TRBJ2-1 | - | TRBV7-8 | TGTGCCAGCAGCTTTTCGATAACGACAGGGACCCGACTAGCTGCCCAGTTCTTC | CASSFSITTGTRLAAQFF
- | TRBJ1-5 | - | TRBV7-2 | TGTGCCAGCAGCTTAGTTCGGGGGGCTAGCAATCAGCCCCAGCATTTT | CASSLVRGASNQPQHF
TRBD1 | TRBJ2-3 | few | TRBV5-1 | TGCGCCAGCAGCAATGCCGGGACAGGGTGGAGTGATACGCAGTATTTT | CASSNAGTGWSDTQYF
- | TRBJ1-1 | - | TRBV5-1 | TGCGCCAGCAGCAAAACGCAAGTTCCGAACACTGAAGCTTTCTTT | CASSKTQVPNTEAFF
TRBD2 | TRBJ2-3 | few | TRBV7-6 | TGTGCCAGCAGCTTAGTAGGGGAGGGCCTAGCAGATACGCAGTATTTT | CASSLVGEGLADTQYF
- | TRBJ1-2 | - | TRBV5-5 | TGTGCCAGCAGCTTTGTGGACAGCTATGGCGACACCTTC | CASSFVDSYGDTF
TRBD1 | TRBJ2-7 | - | TRBV28 | TGTGCCAGCTCCCCCGGACAGGGGGCAGGGGAGCAGTACTTC | CASSPGQGAGEQYF
TRBD1 | TRBJ1-5 | few | TRBV20-1 | TGCAGTGCTGGGGGGACAGTTCAGCCCCAGCATTTT | CSAGGTVQPQHF
- | TRBJ2-7 | few | TRBV7-9 | TGTGCCAGCAGCTTACAATCCCGGGCCACCTACGAGCAGTACTTC | CASSLQSRATYEQYF
- | TRBJ1-5 | - | TRBV20-1 | TGCAGTGCTAGATGGGGTGGCGCAGCCAATCAGCCCCAGCATTTT | CSARWGGAANQPQHF
TRBD1 | TRBJ2-7 | - | TRBV7-2 | TGTGCCAGCAGCTTAAAAGGCCCACAGGGGGGCGAGCAGTACTTC | CASSLKGPQGGEQYF
TRBD1 | TRBJ2-1 | - | TRBV20-1 | TGCAGTGCTAGGCCGGACAGGGGGGATGAGCAGTTCTTC | CSARPDRGDEQFF
TRBD2 | TRBJ2-7 | many | TRBV20-1 | TGCAGTGCCCTTCGACTAGCAATTCCCCACGAGCAGTACTTC | CSALRLAIPHEQYF
TRBD2 | TRBJ2-1 | - | TRBV2 | TGTGCCAGCGGACCAAGAGTTGGGACTAGCGGGAGCTCCTACAATGAGCAGTTCTTC | CASGPRVGTSGSSYNEQFF
- | TRBJ2-3 | - | TRBV7-9 | TGTGCCAGCAGCTTAGCGAAGGCCATCGGCACAGATACGCAGTATTTT | CASSLAKAIGTDTQYF
- | TRBJ1-1 | - | TRBV20-1 | TGCAGTGCTAGGGCAGGATCCCTGGACACTGAAGCTTTCTTT | CSARAGSLDTEAFF
- | TRBJ2-3 | - | TRBV2 | TGTGCCAGCATCCGGGACGGCAGCACAGATACGCAGTATTTT | CASIRDGSTDTQYF
TRBD1 | TRBJ1-2 | many | TRBV5-5 | TGTGCCAGCAGCTTGTGGGGACAGGCCGACTATGGCTACACCTTC | CASSLWGQADYGYTF